This TCR beta chain was obtained from a study of blood T cells in healthy people across ages. Study-wide results and limits: PBMCs left unsorted prevented a conclusive naive versus antigen-experienced comparison. In long-lived donors, naive CD4+ cell counts and diversity exceeded those of aged donors.

CDR3 size: 15 residues. Concerning this clonotype: What it binds is unknown.

Together with a sample-barcoded 5' primer, a J-beta primer mix was included in a second PCR lasting roughly 6 to 12 cycles. TCRdb passed the 5' RACE reads through MiXCR, listing each CDR3 protein once. This table has about 1,800,000 distinct CDR3 sequences, about 30% appearing once. The donors, all healthy, were Caucasians living in Russia, aged 6 to 90. The sequencing sample was made of blood. The chain joins TRBV21-1 to TRBJ1-2. TRBV21-1 is a recognized pseudogene. The sequence derives from a woman younger than 45 in good health. The CDR3 nucleotides read TGTGTCAGCAGCAAAGCCGGCAGGGCTAACTATGGCTACACCTTC. Its protein product is CVSSKAGRANYGYTF.